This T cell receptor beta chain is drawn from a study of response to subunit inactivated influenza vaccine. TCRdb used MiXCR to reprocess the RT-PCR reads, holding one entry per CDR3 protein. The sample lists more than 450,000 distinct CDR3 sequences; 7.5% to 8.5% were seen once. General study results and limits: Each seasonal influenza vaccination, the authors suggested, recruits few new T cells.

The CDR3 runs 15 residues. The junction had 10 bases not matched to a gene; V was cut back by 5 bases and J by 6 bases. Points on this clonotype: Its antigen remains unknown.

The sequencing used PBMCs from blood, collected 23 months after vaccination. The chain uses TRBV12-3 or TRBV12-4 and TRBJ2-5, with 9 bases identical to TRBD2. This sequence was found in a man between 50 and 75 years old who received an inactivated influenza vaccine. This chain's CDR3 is CASSHRSGSGKTQYF. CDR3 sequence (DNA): TGTGCCAGCAGTCACCGTAGCGGGAGTGGCAAGACCCAGTACTTC.